A single sample is the source of the 15 T cell receptor beta chains below, sequenced in a study of Ad26.COV2.S vaccination and SARS-CoV-2 variants. Sequencing was performed with immunoSEQ multiplex PCR; in TCRdb, only in-frame clones are kept and a portion is missing. The sample has hundreds of thousands of clones, around 90% seen once. Stated treatment: around 19 received Ad26.COV2.S at low or high dose, single or two shots; roughly five received placebo; per-sample allocation not given. Material that was analyzed had been drawn on day 63 after the first vaccine or placebo injection. Sequencing was performed on peripheral blood, taken in a trial of Ad26.COV2.S vaccine versus placebo. These TCRs come from a person aged 18 to 59 who received the Ad26.COV2.S COVID-19 vaccine or a placebo.

The chain joins TRBV25-1 to TRBJ2-3; D not resolved. In germline, CDR1 is MGHDK, CDR2 SYGVNS. V lost 4 bases, J lost 5 bases, and 4 bases lay in between. The CDR3 has 11 residues. The CDR3 sequence is CASSARDTQYF. In DNA, the CDR3 is TGTGCCAGCAGTGCAAGAGATACGCAGTATTTT.

This chain links TRBV19 with TRBJ2-1, with 14 positions matching TRBD2. This CDR3 contains 19 residues. V lost 4 bases and J lost 2; bases outside the gene matches: 10. The germline gives CDR1 LNHDA, CDR2 SQIVND (reference sequence). The CDR3 DNA reads TGTGCCAGTAGTAGCCCAGGACTAGCGGGAGGAAGTGCCTACAATGAGCAGTTCTTC. This encodes CASSSPGLAGGSAYNEQFF.

The V gene is TRBV10-3, the J gene TRBJ1-3; maybe TRBD1 (6 bases). V was trimmed by 6 bases and J by 0 bases, leaving 9 bases between them. The CDR3 contains 14 residues. Germline lookup yields CDR1 ENHRY and CDR2 SYGVKD. The CDR3 here is CAIRSDSSGNTIYF. CDR3 in DNA: TGTGCCATCAGATCGGACAGCTCTGGAAACACCATATATTTT.

This clone was seen only once. The sample contains more than one DNA sequence encoding this CDR3. This chain joins TRBV7-3 and TRBJ2-7; tentatively, D is TRBD1 (5 bases). The CDR3 length is 14 residues. CDR1 SGHTA and CDR2 FQGTGA come from the germline V gene. V was trimmed by 0 bases and J by 0 bases, leaving 6 bases between them. CDR3 residues: CASSLTQGSYEQYF. As DNA, the CDR3 is TGTGCCAGCAGCTTAACCCAGGGCTCCTACGAGCAGTACTTC. The entire variable domain, with the rest obtained from reference TRBV7-3 and TRBJ2-7, is as follows: GAGVSQTPSNKVTEKGKYVELRCDPISGHTALYWYRQSLGQGPEFLIYFQGTGAADDSGLPNDRFFAVRPEGSVSTLKIQRTERGDSAVYLCASSLTQGSYEQYFGPGTRLTVT.

The rearrangement uses TRBV7-9 and TRBJ1-5, with a possible D match to TRBD1 (5 bases). The CDR3 has 14 amino acids. The germline V gene has CDR1 SEHNR and CDR2 FQNEAQ (reference sequence). V dropped 2 bases and J dropped 5 bases, with 10 bases sitting between them. For the CDR3, the DNA is TGTGCCAGCAGCTTACAGGGTGCCGATCAGCCCCAGCATTTT. As protein: CASSLQGADQPQHF. The full variable domain, rest sourced from reference TRBV7-9 and TRBJ1-5, is DTGVSQNPRHKITKRGQNVTFRCDPISEHNRLYWYRQTLGQGPEFLTYFQNEAQLEKSRLLSDRFSAERPKGSFSTLEIQRTEQGDSAMYLCASSLQGADQPQHFGDGTRLSIL.

The CDR3, as DNA: TGTGCCAGCAGCTTACGGAGGGGTGGTTGGTTGAACACTGAAGCTTTCTTT. It translates to CASSLRRGGWLNTEAFF. The chain carries TRBV5-6 and TRBJ1-1; maybe TRBD1 (5 bases). V lost 2 bases and J lost 0, with 17 bases in between. The CDR3 length is 17 residues. Germline lookup yields CDR1 SGHDT and CDR2 YYEEEE.

The chain uses TRBV6-5 and TRBJ2-1; TRBD2 agrees at 8 bases. The germline V gene encodes CDR1 MNHEY and CDR2 SVGAGI. V trimming: 4 bases; J trimming: 3 bases; junction bases outside the gene matches: 8. This CDR3 has 16 amino acids. The CDR3 DNA reads TGTGCCAGCAGTTTAGAATCAGCGGGAGTCTACAATGAGCAGTTCTTC. Encoded protein: CASSLESAGVYNEQFF.

This clone was detected once. The rearrangement links TRBV7-9 to TRBJ2-7; D tentatively fits TRBD1 or TRBD2 (5 bases each). The CDR3 sequence is 15 residues long. V lost 5 bases, J lost 2 bases, and 16 bases lay in between. CDR1 is SEHNR, CDR2 FQNEAQ, per germline (reference sequence). The CDR3 DNA is TGTGCCAGCAGCACGGAGAGGGGCCCCACCTACGAGCAGTACTTC. Translated: CASSTERGPTYEQYF.

CDR3 nucleotide sequence: TGTGCCAGCTCACCACCGGGACTAGCGGGAGAAGGGGAGCAGTACTTC. Protein: CASSPPGLAGEGEQYF. V and J are TRBV18 and TRBJ2-7; TRBD2 matches at 14 bases. The length of the CDR3 is 16 residues. J gave up 7 bases and V 0 bases, and 5 bases lay outside the gene matches. In germline, CDR1 is KGHSH, CDR2 LQKENI.

This chain joins TRBV18 and TRBJ2-5; tentative D call: TRBD1 (6 bases). The ends were cut back, 4 bases at V and 5 bases at J, with 17 bases in the middle. This CDR3 is 15 amino acids long. Germline loops: CDR1 KGHSH, CDR2 LQKENI. The CDR3 loop reads CASSLQGPPKETQYF. DNA for the CDR3: TGTGCCAGCTCACTTCAGGGGCCGCCGAAGGAGACCCAGTACTTC. The variable domain in full, with the rest retrieved from reference TRBV18 and TRBJ2-5, is NAGVMQNPRHLVRRRGQEARLRCSPMKGHSHVYWYRQLPEEGLKFMVYLQKENIIDESGMPKERFSAEFPKEGPSILRIQQVVRGDSAAYFCASSLQGPPKETQYFGPGTRLLVL.

In this sample, this clone turned up once. This chain connects TRBV30 to TRBJ2-7; 13 bases align to TRBD2. Germline V gene lookup returns CDR1 GTSNPN and CDR2 SVGIG (reference sequence). This CDR3 has 19 amino acids. The J segment lost 1 base and the V segment lost 5 bases, leaving 17 bases of the junction unmatched. CDR3 region: CAWANSRTSGGGESYEQYF. CDR3 in DNA: TGTGCCTGGGCTAACAGTAGAACTAGCGGGGGGGGAGAATCCTACGAGCAGTACTTC. Looking up the rest from reference TRBV30 and TRBJ2-7 gives the full variable domain: SQTIHQWPATLVQPVGSPLSLECTVEGTSNPNLYWYRQAAGRGLQLLFYSVGIGQISSEVPQNLSASRPQDRQFILSSKKLLLSDSGFYLCAWANSRTSGGGESYEQYFGPGTRLTVT.

The V gene is TRBV5-8, the J gene TRBJ2-7, with no clear D. With 1 base removed from V and 3 bases from J, the gap between germline ends came to 5 bases. Per the germline V gene, CDR1 is SGHTS and CDR2 is YDEGEE. The CDR3 is 12 residues long. Here the CDR3 DNA reads TGTGCCAGCAGCTTGAGAGGCTACGAGCAGTACTTC. This encodes CASSLRGYEQYF.

The chain uses TRBV19 and TRBJ2-3, with 10 bases that match TRBD2. Trimming removed 2 bases from V and 11 bases from J; junction bases left unmatched: 7. CDR1 is LNHDA, CDR2 SQIVND, per germline (reference sequence). The CDR3 consists of 14 residues. The CDR3 bases are TGTGCCAGTAGTATACAGCTAGCGGGAGTCGAGCAGTATTTT. Translated: CASSIQLAGVEQYF.

This clone is a singleton in its sample. V usage is TRBV10-1 and J usage is TRBJ2-6, with 7 bases that match TRBD2. Germline values: CDR1 WNHNN, CDR2 SYGVQD (reference sequence). The V gene end was trimmed by 4 bases and the J gene end by 0 bases; junction bases not matched to a gene: 0. The CDR3 has 15 residues. The CDR3 DNA reads TGCGCCAGCAGTGCTAGCGGCTCTGGGGCCAACGTCCTGACTTTC. Its translation is CASSASGSGANVLTF.

V gene TRBV11-2 combines with J gene TRBJ2-1; D remains ambiguous. The CDR3 spans 12 residues. The V end was cut by 1 base, the J end by 9 bases, with 7 bases between. The V gene's germline CDR1 is SGHAT and CDR2 FQNNGV. This CDR3 is CASSLVSGEQFF. In DNA form, the CDR3 reads TGTGCCAGCAGCTTAGTTTCTGGTGAGCAGTTCTTC.